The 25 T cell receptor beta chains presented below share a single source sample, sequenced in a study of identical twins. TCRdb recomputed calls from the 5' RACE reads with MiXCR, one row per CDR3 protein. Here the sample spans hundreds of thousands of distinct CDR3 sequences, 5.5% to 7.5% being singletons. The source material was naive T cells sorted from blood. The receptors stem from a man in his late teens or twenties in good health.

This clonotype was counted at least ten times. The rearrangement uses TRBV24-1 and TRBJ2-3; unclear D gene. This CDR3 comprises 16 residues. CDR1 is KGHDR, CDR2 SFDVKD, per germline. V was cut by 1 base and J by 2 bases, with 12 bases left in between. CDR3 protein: CATSDFNGRVTDTQYF. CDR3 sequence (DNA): TGTGCCACCAGTGATTTCAACGGCCGGGTCACAGATACGCAGTATTTT.

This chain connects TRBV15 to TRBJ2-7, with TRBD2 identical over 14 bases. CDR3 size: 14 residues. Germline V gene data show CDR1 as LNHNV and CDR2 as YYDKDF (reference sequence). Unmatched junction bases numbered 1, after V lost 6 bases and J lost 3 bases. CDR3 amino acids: CATRTSGRDYEQYF. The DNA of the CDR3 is TGTGCCACCAGGACTAGCGGGAGGGACTACGAGCAGTACTTC.

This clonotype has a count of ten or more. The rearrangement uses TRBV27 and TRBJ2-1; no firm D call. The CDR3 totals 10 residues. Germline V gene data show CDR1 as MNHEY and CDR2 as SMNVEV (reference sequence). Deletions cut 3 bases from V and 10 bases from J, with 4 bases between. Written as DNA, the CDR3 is TGTGCCAGCAGTTTCCCGGAGCAGTTCTTC. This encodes CASSFPEQFF.

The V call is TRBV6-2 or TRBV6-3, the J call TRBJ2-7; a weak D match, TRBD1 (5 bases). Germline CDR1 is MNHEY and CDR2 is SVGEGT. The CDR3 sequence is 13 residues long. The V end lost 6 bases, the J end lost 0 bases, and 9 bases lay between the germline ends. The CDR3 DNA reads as TGTGCCAGCAGACTCGACAGCTCCTACGAGCAGTACTTC. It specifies CASRLDSSYEQYF.

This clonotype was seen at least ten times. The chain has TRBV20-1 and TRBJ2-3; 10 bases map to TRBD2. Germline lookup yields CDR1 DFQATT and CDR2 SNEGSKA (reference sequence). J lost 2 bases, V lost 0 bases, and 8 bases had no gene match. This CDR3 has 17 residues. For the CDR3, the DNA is TGCAGTGCTAGAGATCCGGCTAGCGGGGGACACACAGATACGCAGTATTTT. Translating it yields CSARDPASGGHTDTQYF.

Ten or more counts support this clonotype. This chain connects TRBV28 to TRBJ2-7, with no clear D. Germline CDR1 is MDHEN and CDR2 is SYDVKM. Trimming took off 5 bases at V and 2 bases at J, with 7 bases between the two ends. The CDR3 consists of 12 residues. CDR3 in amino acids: CASSPGPYEQYV. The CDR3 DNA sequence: TGTGCCAGCAGTCCAGGTCCCTACGAGCAGTACGTC.

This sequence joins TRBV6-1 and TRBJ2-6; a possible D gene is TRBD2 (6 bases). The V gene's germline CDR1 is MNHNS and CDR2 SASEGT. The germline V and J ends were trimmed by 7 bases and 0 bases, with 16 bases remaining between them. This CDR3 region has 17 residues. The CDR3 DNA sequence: TGTGCCAGCACGGGGGAGTCCCTCCCCTCTGGGGCCAACGTCCTGACTTTC. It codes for CASTGESLPSGANVLTF.

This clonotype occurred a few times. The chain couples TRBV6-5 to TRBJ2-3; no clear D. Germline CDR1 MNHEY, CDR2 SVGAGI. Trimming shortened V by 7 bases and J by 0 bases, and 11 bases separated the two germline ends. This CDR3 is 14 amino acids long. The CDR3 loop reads CASTSYTSTDTQYF. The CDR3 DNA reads TGTGCCAGCACTTCGTACACTAGCACAGATACGCAGTATTTT.

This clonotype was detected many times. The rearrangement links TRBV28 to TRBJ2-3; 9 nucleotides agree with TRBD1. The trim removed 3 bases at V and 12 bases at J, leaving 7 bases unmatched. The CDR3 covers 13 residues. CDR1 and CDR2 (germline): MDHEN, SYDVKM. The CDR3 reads CASSLLTDRGQYF. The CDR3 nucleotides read TGTGCCAGCAGTTTGTTAACGGACAGGGGACAGTATTTT.

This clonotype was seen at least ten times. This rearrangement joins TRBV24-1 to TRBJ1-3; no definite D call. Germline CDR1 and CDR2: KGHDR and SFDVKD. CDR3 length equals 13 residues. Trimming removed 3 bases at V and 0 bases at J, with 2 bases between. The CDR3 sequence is CATSDLSGNTIYF. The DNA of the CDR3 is TGTGCCACCAGTGATCTCTCTGGAAACACCATATATTTT.

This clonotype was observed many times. The CDR3 region is CASTPGLLAYNEQFF. CDR3 nucleotides: TGTGCCAGCACCCCGGGACTATTAGCCTACAATGAGCAGTTCTTC. The chain couples TRBV12-3 or TRBV12-4 to TRBJ2-1, with TRBD2 matching 7 bases. V shed 7 bases, J shed 2 bases, and the junction held 8 bases outside the gene matches. The CDR3 is 15 residues long.

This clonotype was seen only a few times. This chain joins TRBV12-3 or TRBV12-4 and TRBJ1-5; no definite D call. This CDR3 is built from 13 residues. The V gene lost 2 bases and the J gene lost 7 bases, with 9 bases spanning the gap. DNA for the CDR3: TGTGCCAGCAGTTTAACCTTAGCCCAGCCCCAGCATTTT. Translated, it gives CASSLTLAQPQHF.

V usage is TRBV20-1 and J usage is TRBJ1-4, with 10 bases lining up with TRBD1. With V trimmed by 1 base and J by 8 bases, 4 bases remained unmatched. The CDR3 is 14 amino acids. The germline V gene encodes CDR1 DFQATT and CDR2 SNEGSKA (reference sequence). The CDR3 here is CSARGRTGGEKLFF. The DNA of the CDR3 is TGCAGTGCTAGAGGGCGGACAGGGGGGGAAAAACTGTTTTTT.

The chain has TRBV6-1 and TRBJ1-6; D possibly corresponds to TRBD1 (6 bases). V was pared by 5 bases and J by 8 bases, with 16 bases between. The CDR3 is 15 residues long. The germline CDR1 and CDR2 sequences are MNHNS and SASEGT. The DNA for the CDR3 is TGTGCCAGCAGTACCACAGGGACCCGGGATTCACCCCTCCACTTT. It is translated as CASSTTGTRDSPLHF.

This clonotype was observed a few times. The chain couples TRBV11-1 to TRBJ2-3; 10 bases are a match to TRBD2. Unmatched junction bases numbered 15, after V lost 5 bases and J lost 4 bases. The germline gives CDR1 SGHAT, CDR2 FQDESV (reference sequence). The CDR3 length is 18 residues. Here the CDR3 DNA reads TGTGCCAGCAGCACATCTCTAGCGGGAGCGGAGGGCGCAGATACGCAGTATTTT. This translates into CASSTSLAGAEGADTQYF. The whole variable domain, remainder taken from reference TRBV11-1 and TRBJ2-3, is EAEVAQSPRYKITEKSQAVAFWCDPISGHATLYWYRQILGQGPELLVQFQDESVVDDSQLPKDRFSAERLKGVDSTLKIQPAELGDSAMYLCASSTSLAGAEGADTQYFGPGTRLTVL.

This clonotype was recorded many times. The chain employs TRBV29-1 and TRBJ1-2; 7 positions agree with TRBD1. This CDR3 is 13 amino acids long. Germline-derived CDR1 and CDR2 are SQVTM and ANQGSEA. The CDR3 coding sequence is TGCAGTATCGGGACAGCTAGTAACTATGGCTACACCTTC. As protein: CSIGTASNYGYTF. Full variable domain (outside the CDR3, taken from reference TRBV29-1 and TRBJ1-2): SAVISQKPSRDICQRGTSLTIQCQVDSQVTMMFWYRQQPGQSLTLIATANQGSEATYESGFVIDKFPISRPNLTFSTLTVSNMSPEDSSIYLCSIGTASNYGYTFGSGTRLTVV.

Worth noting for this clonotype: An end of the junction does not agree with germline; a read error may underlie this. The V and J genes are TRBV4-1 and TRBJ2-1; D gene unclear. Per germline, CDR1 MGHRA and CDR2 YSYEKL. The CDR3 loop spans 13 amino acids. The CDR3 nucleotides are TGCGCCAGCAGCCAAGTTCTAACTAATGAGCAGCTCTTC. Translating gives CASSQVLTNEQLF.

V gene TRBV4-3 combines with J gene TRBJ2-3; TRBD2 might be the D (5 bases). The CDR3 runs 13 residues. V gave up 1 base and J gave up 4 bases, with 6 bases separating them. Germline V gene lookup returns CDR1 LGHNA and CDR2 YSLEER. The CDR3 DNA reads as TGCGCCAGCAGCCAAGCGGGGTCAGATACGCAGTATTTT. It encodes CASSQAGSDTQYF.

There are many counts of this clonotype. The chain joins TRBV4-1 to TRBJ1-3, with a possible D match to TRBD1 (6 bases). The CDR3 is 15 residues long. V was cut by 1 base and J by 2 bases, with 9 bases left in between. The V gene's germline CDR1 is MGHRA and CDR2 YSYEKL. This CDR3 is CASSQGDRTGNTIYF. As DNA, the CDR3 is TGCGCCAGCAGCCAAGGCGACAGGACTGGAAACACCATATATTTT.

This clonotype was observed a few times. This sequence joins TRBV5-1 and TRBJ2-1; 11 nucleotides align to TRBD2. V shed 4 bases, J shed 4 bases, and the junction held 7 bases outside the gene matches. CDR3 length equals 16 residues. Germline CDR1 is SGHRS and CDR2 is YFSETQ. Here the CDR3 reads CASSLQTSGAYNEQFF. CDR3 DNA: TGCGCCAGCAGCCTTCAGACTAGCGGGGCTTACAATGAGCAGTTCTTC. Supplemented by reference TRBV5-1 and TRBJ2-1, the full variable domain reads KAGVTQTPRYLIKTRGQQVTLSCSPISGHRSVSWYQQTPGQGLQFLFEYFSETQRNKGNFPGRFSGRQFSNSRSEMNVSTLELGDSALYLCASSLQTSGAYNEQFFGPGTRLTVL.

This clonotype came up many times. This CDR3 reads CASAFPQRERGTQYF. CDR3 in DNA: TGTGCCAGCGCTTTCCCCCAGCGGGAGAGGGGGACGCAGTATTTT. The chain combines TRBV12-3 or TRBV12-4 with TRBJ2-3; 8 positions agree with TRBD2. CDR3 length: 15 residues. Unmatched junction bases numbered 16, after V lost 8 bases and J lost 9 bases.

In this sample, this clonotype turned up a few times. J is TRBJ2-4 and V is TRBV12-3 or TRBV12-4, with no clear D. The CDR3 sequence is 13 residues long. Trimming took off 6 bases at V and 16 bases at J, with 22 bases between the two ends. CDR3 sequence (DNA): TGTGCCAGCAGGCCCGGGTCATCAATCTCCCTTTACTTC. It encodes CASRPGSSISLYF.

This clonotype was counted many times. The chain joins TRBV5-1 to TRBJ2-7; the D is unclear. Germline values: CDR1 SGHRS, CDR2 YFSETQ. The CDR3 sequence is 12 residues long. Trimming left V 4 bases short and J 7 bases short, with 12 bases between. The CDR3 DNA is TGCGCCAGCAGCCTAGGGTCTAGGGAGCAGTACTTC. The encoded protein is CASSLGSREQYF.

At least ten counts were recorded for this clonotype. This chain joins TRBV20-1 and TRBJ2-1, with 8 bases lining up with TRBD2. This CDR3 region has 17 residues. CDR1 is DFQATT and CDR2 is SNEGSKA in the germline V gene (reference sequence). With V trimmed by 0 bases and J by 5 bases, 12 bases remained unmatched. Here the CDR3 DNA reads TGCAGTGCTAGAGATCCCTTCCAAGCGGGGGCCAACAATGAGCAGTTCTTC. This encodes CSARDPFQAGANNEQFF.

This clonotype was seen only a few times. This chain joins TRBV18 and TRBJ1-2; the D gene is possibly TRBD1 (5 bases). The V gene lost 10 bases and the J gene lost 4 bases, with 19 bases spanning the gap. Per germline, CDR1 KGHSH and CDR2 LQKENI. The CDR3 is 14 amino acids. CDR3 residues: CATGPSGLLYGYTF. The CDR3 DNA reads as TGTGCCACTGGCCCGTCAGGGCTTCTCTATGGCTACACCTTC.